Sequencing of this T cell receptor (beta chain) was carried out in a study of neurological immune-mediated disorders. Germline lookup yields CDR1 SGHRS and CDR2 YFSETQ. The junction had 9 bases not matched to a gene; V was cut back by 3 bases and J by 4 bases. The CDR3 covers 16 residues. The unsorted libraries originated from 2 million PBMCs kept at -80 C. Synthesis of cDNA used 5'RACE (with 10-nucleotide random UMIs). From 15-18 subjects, every sequencing run obtained over 180 million TCR-beta sequences. MiXCR was run by TCRdb on the 5' RACE reads, yielding one entry per CDR3 protein. The sample includes 75,000 to 90,000 distinct CDR3 sequences, 10% of them seen just once.

Sequenced input: PBMCs. The receptor was isolated from a man between 35 and 55 years old in good health. The rearrangement uses TRBV5-1 and TRBJ2-3; 9 bases align to TRBD1. In nucleotides, the CDR3 is TGCGCCAGCAGCTCGGGACAGGGTTCAAGGGCAGATACGCAGTATTTT. Protein product: CASSSGQGSRADTQYF.